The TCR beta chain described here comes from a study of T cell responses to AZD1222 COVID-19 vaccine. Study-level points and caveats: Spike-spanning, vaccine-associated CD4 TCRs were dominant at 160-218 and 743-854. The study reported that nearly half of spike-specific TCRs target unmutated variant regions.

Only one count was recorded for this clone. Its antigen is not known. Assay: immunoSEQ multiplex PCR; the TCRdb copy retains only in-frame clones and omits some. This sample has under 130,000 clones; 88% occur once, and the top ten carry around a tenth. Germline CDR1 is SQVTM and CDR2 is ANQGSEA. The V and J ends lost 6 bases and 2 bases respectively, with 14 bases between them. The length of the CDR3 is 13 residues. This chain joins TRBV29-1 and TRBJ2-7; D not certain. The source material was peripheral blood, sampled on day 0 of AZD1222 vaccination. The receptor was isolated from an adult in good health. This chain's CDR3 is CSVAELRTYEQYF. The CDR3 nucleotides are TGCAGCGTCGCCGAATTACGCACCTACGAGCAGTACTTC.